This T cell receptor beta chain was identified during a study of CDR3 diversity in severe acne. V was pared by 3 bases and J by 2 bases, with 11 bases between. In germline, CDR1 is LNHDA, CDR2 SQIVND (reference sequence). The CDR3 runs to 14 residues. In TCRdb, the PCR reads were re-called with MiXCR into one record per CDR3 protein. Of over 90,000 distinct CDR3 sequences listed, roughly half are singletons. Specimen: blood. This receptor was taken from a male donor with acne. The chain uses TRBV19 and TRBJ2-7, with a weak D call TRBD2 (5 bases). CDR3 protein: CASSIYGNAYEQYF. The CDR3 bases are TGTGCCAGTAGTATTTACGGGAATGCCTACGAGCAGTACTTC.